Given below is one T cell receptor beta chain in context. What it binds is unknown. This sample is drawn from a study of T cell repertoires in cytomegalovirus infection. Study as a whole: CMV infection plus the matching HLA type was flagged by public TCR beta signatures. The study's findings and limits: Carriers of CMV and the relevant HLA type were discriminated by public TCR beta frequency. There were HLA-C-restricted CMV-specific TCR beta clonotypes dominating the ex vivo response.

V gave up 3 bases and J gave up 0 bases, with 12 bases separating them. This CDR3 comprises 16 residues. Germline V gene sequence: CDR1 SGHTA, CDR2 FQGNSA. TCRdb called the reads again in MiXCR, with one record for every CDR3 protein. Among 310,000 or so distinct CDR3 sequences listed, about 9.1% were seen once. This sequence originates from a human donor in good health (CMV status not recorded). Some clones in this sample may be carry-over from other donors' samples. The sequenced material came from PBMCs. The chain is built from TRBV7-2 and TRBJ1-3; D is possibly TRBD1 (5 bases). This chain's CDR3 is CASSFSGTASGNTIYF. The CDR3 coding sequence is TGTGCCAGCAGCTTTTCCGGGACTGCCTCTGGAAACACCATATATTTT. The whole variable domain, filled in from reference TRBV7-2 and TRBJ1-3, reads GAGVSQSPSNKVTEKGKDVELRCDPISGHTALYWYRQSLGQGLEFLIYFQGNSAPDKSGLPSDRFSAERTGGSVSTLTIQRTQQEDSAVYLCASSFSGTASGNTIYFGEGSWLTVV.